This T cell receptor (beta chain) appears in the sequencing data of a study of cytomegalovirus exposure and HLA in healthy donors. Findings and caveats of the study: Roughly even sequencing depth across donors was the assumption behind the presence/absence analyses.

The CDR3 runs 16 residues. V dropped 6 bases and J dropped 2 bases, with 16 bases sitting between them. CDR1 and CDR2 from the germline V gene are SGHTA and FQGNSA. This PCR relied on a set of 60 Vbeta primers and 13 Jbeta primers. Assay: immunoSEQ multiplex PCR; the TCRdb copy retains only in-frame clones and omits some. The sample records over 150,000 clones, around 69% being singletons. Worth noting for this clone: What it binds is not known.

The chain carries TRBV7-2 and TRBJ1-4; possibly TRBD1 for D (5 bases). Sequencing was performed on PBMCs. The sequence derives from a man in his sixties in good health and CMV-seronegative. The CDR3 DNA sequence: TGTGCCAGCAGTTACGGAGGGGCAGCCACTAATGAAAAACTGTTTTTT. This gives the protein CASSYGGAATNEKLFF.